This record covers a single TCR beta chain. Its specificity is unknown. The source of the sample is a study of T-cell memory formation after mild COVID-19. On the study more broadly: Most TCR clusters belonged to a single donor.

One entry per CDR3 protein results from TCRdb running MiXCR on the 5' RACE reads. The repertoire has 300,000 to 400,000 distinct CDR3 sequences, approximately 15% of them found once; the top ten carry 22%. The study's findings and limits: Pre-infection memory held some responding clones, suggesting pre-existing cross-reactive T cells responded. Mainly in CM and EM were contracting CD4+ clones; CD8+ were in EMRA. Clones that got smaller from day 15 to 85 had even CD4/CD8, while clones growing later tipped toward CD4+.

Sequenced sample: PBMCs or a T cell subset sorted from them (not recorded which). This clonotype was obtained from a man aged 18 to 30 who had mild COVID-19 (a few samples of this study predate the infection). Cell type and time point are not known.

The CDR3 bases are TGTGCCATCAGTGAGAGGACTAGCGGGAGCTCCTACGAGCAGTACGTC. Translating it yields CAISERTSGSSYEQYV. This chain uses TRBV10-3 with TRBJ2-7; 13 positions agree with TRBD2. CDR1 is ENHRY and CDR2 is SYGVKD in the germline V gene. This CDR3 is 16 amino acids long. The trim removed 2 bases at V and 0 bases at J, leaving 1 base unmatched.